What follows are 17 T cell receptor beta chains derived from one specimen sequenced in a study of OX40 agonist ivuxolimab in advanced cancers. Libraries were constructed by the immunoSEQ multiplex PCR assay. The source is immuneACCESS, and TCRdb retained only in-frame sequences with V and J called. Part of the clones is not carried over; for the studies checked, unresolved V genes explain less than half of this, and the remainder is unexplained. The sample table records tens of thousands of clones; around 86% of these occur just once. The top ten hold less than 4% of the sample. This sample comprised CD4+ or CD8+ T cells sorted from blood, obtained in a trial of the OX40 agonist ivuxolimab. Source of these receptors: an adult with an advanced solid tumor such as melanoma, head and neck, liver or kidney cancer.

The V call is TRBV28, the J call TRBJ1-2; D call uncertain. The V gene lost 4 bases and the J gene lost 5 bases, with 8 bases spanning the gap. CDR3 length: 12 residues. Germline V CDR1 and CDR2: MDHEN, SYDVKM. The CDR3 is CASSYRDYGYTF. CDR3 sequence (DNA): TGTGCCAGCAGTTATCGGGATTATGGCTACACCTTC.

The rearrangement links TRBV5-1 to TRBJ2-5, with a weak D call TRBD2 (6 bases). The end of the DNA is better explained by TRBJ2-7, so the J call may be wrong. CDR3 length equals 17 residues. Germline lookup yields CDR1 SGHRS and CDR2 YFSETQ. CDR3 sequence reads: CASSLVGFTGVLYEQYF. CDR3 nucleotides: TGCGCCAGCAGCTTGGTGGGATTTACGGGGGTCCTCTACGAGCAGTACTTC.

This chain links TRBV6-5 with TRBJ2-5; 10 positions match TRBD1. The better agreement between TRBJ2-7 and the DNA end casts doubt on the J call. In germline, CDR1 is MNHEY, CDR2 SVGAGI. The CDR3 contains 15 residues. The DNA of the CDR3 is TGTGCCAGCAGTTACTCGACAGGGGGCTGGGACGAGCAGTACTTC. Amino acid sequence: CASSYSTGGWDEQYF.

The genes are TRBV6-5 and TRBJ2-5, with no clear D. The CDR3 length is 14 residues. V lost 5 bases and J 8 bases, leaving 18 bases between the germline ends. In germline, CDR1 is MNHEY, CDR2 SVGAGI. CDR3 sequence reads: CASSPAERKGTQYF. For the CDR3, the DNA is TGTGCCAGCAGTCCCGCGGAAAGGAAGGGAACCCAGTACTTC.

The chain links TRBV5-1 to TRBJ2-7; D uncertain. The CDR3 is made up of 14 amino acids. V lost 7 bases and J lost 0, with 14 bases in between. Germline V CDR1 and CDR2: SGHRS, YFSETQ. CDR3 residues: CASGSDVFSYEQYF. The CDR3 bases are TGCGCCAGCGGATCAGACGTTTTCTCCTACGAGCAGTACTTC.

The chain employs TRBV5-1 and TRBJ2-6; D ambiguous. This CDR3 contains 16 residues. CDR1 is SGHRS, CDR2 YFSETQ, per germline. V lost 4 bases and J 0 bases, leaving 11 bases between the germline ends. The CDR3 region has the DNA TGCGCCAGCAGCCCGCGAACCAACTCTGGGGCCAACGTCCTGACTTTC. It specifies CASSPRTNSGANVLTF.

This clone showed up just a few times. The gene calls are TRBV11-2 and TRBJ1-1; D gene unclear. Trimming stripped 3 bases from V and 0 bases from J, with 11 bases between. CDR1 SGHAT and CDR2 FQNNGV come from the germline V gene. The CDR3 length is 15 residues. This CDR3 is CASSFSFALNTEAFF. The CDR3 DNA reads TGTGCCAGCAGCTTTTCTTTCGCCTTGAACACTGAAGCTTTCTTT. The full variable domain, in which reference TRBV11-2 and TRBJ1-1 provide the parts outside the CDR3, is EAGVAQSPRYKIIEKRQSVAFWCNPISGHATLYWYQQILGQGPKLLIQFQNNGVVDDSQLPKDRFSAERLKGVDSTLKIQPAKLEDSAVYLCASSFSFALNTEAFFGQGTRLTVV.

CDR3 residues: CAWSVLVGKLETQYF. In nucleotides, the CDR3 is TGTGCCTGGAGTGTACTGGTGGGGAAATTGGAGACCCAGTACTTC. The V and J genes are TRBV30 and TRBJ2-5, with D unclear. CDR3 length: 15 residues. Looked up from germline, CDR1 is GTSNPN and CDR2 is SVGIG (reference sequence). Trimming removed 0 bases from V and 5 bases from J, with 16 bases in between.

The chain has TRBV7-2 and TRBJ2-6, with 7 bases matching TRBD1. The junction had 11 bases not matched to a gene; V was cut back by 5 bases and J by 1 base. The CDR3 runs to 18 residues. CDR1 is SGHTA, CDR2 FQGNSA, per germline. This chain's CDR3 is CASSPGTAPRSGANVLTF. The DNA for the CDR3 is TGTGCCAGCAGCCCAGGGACAGCCCCTCGATCTGGGGCCAACGTCCTGACTTTC. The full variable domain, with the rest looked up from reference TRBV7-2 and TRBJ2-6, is GAGVSQSPSNKVTEKGKDVELRCDPISGHTALYWYRQSLGQGLEFLIYFQGNSAPDKSGLPSDRFSAERTGGSVSTLTIQRTQQEDSAVYLCASSPGTAPRSGANVLTFGAGSRLTVL.

Here the CDR3 reads CAWRRQVNTEAFF. The CDR3 DNA follows: TGTGCCTGGAGGAGGCAGGTGAACACTGAAGCTTTCTTT. This chain uses TRBV30 with TRBJ1-1, with D hard to call. The germline V and J ends were trimmed by 3 bases and 0 bases, with 8 bases remaining between them. Germline CDR1 is GTSNPN and CDR2 is SVGIG (reference sequence). This CDR3 contains 13 residues. The full variable domain, with the rest looked up from reference TRBV30 and TRBJ1-1, is SQTIHQWPATLVQPVGSPLSLECTVEGTSNPNLYWYRQAAGRGLQLLFYSVGIGQISSEVPQNLSASRPQDRQFILSSKKLLLSDSGFYLCAWRRQVNTEAFFGQGTRLTVV.

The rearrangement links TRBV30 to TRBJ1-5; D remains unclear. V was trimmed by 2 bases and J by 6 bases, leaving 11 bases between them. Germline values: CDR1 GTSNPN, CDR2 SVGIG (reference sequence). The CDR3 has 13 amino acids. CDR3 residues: CAWSTVDGQPQHF. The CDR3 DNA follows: TGTGCCTGGAGTACTGTGGACGGTCAGCCCCAGCATTTT.

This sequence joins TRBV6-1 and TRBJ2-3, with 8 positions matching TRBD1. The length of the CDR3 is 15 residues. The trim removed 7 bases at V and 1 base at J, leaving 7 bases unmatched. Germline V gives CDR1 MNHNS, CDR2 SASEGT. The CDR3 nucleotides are TGTGCCAGCACCCCGGGACAGGTTCGCACAGATACGCAGTATTTT. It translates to CASTPGQVRTDTQYF.

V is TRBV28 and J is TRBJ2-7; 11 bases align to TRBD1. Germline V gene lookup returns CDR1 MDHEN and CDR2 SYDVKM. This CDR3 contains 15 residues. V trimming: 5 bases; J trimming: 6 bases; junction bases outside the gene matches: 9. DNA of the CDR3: TGTGCCAGCAGTGCTGGTGGGGACAGGGGGACCGAGCAGTACTTC. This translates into CASSAGGDRGTEQYF.

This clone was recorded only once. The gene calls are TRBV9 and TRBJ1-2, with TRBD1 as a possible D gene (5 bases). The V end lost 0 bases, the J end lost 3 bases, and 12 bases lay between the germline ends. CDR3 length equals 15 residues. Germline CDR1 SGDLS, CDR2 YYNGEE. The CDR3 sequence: CASSVAPGIDYGYTF. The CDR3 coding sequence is TGTGCCAGCAGCGTAGCTCCAGGGATCGACTATGGCTACACCTTC.

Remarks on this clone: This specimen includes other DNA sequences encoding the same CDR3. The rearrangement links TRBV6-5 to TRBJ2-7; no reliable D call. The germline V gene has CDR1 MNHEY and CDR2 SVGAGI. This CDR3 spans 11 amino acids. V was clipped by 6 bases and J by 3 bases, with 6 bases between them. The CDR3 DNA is TGTGCCAGCAGCTCATACTACGAGCAGTACTTC. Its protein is CASSSYYEQYF.

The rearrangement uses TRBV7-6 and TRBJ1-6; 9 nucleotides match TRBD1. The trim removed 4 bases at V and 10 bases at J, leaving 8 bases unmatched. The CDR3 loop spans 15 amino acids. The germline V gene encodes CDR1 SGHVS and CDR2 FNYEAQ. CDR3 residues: CASSSDRGTRSPLHF. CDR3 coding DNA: TGTGCCAGCAGCTCCGACAGGGGGACTAGGTCACCCCTCCACTTT.

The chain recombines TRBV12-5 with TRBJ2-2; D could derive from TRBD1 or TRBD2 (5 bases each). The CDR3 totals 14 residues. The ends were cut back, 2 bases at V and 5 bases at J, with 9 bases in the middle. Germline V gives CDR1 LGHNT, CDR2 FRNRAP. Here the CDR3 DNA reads TGTGCTAGTGGTTTGAGCGAGGGGACCGGGGAGCTGTTTTTT. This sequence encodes CASGLSEGTGELFF.